Detailed here is one T cell receptor (beta chain). Its cognate antigen is unknown. The sample is drawn from a study of CD8+ T cells in alopecia areata. Study-level information: Oral tofacitinib (5 to 10 mg twice daily) was administered to treated patients.

Findings and caveats of the study: Sharing of TCR sequences between patients (possibly for HLA-related reasons) was less clear than in mice. There were many expanded lesional clones persisting in scalp and blood during tofacitinib.

RNA, once extracted, was reverse transcribed into cDNA for use as the sequencing template. The data were produced by immunoSEQ multiplex PCR, yet TCRdb's version contains in-frame clones alone and is incomplete. The sample yields roughly 99,000 clones, around 84% seen once. This sample's treatment: oral pan-JAK inhibitor, 5-10 mg twice daily. Germline V gene sequence: CDR1 SEHNR, CDR2 FQNEAQ (reference sequence). V lost 3 bases and J 5 bases, leaving 13 bases between the germline ends. This CDR3 has 15 amino acids. This receptor was identified in a human donor with alopecia areata. This chain links TRBV7-9 with TRBJ2-2; D ambiguous. Sequencing was performed on CD8+ T cells sorted from blood, taken at week 24, from a patient treated with tofacitinib. CDR3: CASSFLGEMTGELFF. CDR3 coding DNA: TGTGCCAGCAGCTTCCTGGGTGAGATGACCGGGGAGCTGTTTTTT.